This entry describes one T cell receptor beta chain. Assay used: immunoSEQ multiplex PCR; TCRdb lists only in-frame clones, some missing. The sample shows around 130,000 clones, less than 90% of them seen only once. Looked up from germline, CDR1 is SGHRS and CDR2 is YFSETQ. This CDR3 is 17 amino acids long. Trimming took 0 bases from V and 6 from J, leaving 19 bases between them. The sample is drawn from a study of blood T cell repertoires in COVID-19. Turning to the study itself: The study drew acute and convalescent COVID-19 samples from the United States, Italy and Spain. T cells, B-cell-depleted T cells, or PBMCs provided the cDNA or gDNA that served as material.

The chain links TRBV5-1 to TRBJ2-1, with D unresolved. The TCR originated in a human donor with COVID-19, enrolled during active disease. The donor label of this sample is uncertain. The sample taken for sequencing was peripheral blood. The CDR3 here is CASSLAPARPTVNEQFF. In nucleotides, the CDR3 is TGCGCCAGCAGCTTGGCACCTGCCAGGCCTACGGTCAATGAGCAGTTCTTC.